This T cell receptor beta chain comes out of a study of cytomegalovirus exposure and HLA in healthy donors. Regarding the study as a whole: For presence/absence analyses, sequencing depth was assumed to be roughly uniform across donors. Later analysis showed most CMV-associated TCR beta chains appearing HLA-restricted. For TCR beta chains, V- and J-gene trimming was later linked to a missense DCLRE1C variant.

Sampled while nominally healthy, donors likely had unrecorded immune exposures. V was pared by 5 bases and J by 6 bases, with 10 bases of the junction left unmatched. Germline CDR1 reads SGHVS; CDR2 reads FQNEAQ. This CDR3 region has 15 residues. Both 60 Vbeta primers and 13 Jbeta primers went into the PCR. TCRdb's copy holds only in-frame clones and misses some; the assay was immunoSEQ multiplex PCR. The repertoire has approximately 130,000 clones, approximately 77% of them found once; the top ten carry 1.2% to 1.5%. This clone has only one observation. The antigen is not known. The chain links TRBV7-8 to TRBJ1-1, with 9 bases fitting TRBD1. Sequences were obtained from PBMCs. This clonotype was obtained from a woman aged 40 to 50 in good health and CMV-seronegative. Written as DNA, the CDR3 is TGTGCCAGCAGCCCCAATAGGGGACAGGGTGCTGAAGCTTTCTTT. Its translation: CASSPNRGQGAEAFF. Drawing the rest from reference TRBV7-8 and TRBJ1-1, the complete variable domain is GAGVSQSPRYKVAKRGQDVALRCDPISGHVSLFWYQQALGQGPEFLTYFQNEAQLDKSGLPSDRFFAERPEGSVSTLKIQRTQQEDSAVYLCASSPNRGQGAEAFFGQGTRLTVV.